What follows are 17 T cell receptor beta chains derived from one specimen sequenced in a study of monozygotic twins with inflammatory bowel disease. TCRdb reprocessed the 5' RACE reads and reports one entry per CDR3 protein, with no DNA. This repertoire includes around 380,000 distinct CDR3 sequences. Sample: blood. The source is a human donor with ulcerative colitis or Crohn's disease, or a healthy co-twin of an affected twin (not recorded which).

The chain joins TRBV20-1 to TRBJ2-7; TCRdb selects TRBD1, and the lack of DNA leaves this call unchecked. CDR1 and CDR2 from the germline V gene are DFQATT and SNEGSKA (reference sequence). The CDR3 contains 13 residues. Here the CDR3 reads CSVLKAGQYEQYF.

The rearrangement links TRBV23-1 to TRBJ2-7; TCRdb's D call of TRBD1 is untestable without DNA. TRBV23-1 is an ORF, and what it does is uncertain. This CDR3 is 14 amino acids long. The CDR3 sequence: CASRPWGQNYEQYF.

The chain employs TRBV19 and TRBJ2-2; TCRdb returns TRBD1, unconfirmable since there is no DNA. CDR1 and CDR2 (germline): LNHDA, SQIVND (reference sequence). This CDR3 region has 14 residues. The CDR3 protein is CASTGQGGSGELFF.

Here the CDR3 reads CSALYERSSSYEQYF. The chain has TRBV20-1 and TRBJ2-7; TCRdb returns TRBD2, unconfirmable since there is no DNA. The CDR3 totals 15 residues. The V gene's germline CDR1 is DFQATT and CDR2 SNEGSKA (reference sequence).

The chain has TRBV2 and TRBJ2-1. CDR3 size: 14 residues. Germline V gene sequence: CDR1 SNHLY, CDR2 FYNNEI. CDR3: CASSGGSAYNEQFF.

The V call is TRBV5-1, the J call TRBJ2-7; TCRdb reports TRBD1, a call that lacks DNA to check it against. The CDR3 runs 16 residues. Germline V gene sequence: CDR1 SGHRS, CDR2 YFSETQ. The CDR3 here is CASSFETGISVDEQYF. The full variable domain, completed using reference TRBV5-1 and TRBJ2-7, is KAGVTQTPRYLIKTRGQQVTLSCSPISGHRSVSWYQQTPGQGLQFLFEYFSETQRNKGNFPGRFSGRQFSNSRSEMNVSTLELGDSALYLCASSFETGISVDEQYFGPGTRLTVT.

V usage is TRBV7-2 and J usage is TRBJ2-3; the TCRdb call, TRBD1, lacks DNA for checking. CDR3 length equals 14 residues. Germline V CDR1 and CDR2: SGHTA, FQGNSA. The CDR3 loop is CASSLEGLTDTQYF.

The rearrangement links TRBV5-1 to TRBJ1-2; the TRBD1 assignment by TCRdb is unverifiable without DNA. CDR3 length equals 15 residues. CDR1 is SGHRS and CDR2 is YFSETQ in the germline V gene. CDR3 loop: CASSLDPGRYYGYTF.

V usage is TRBV27 and J usage is TRBJ1-2. This CDR3 spans 12 amino acids. In germline, CDR1 is MNHEY, CDR2 SMNVEV (reference sequence). The CDR3 protein is CASRQERGGYTF.

The chain carries TRBV12-3 or TRBV12-4 and TRBJ1-4; without DNA, the TCRdb call of TRBD1 cannot be checked. This CDR3 has 15 residues. Here the CDR3 reads CASSRGDSTNEKLFF.

The CDR3 sequence: CASSRDRGFSNEQFF. V gene TRBV10-2 combines with J gene TRBJ2-1; TCRdb lists TRBD1, though no DNA is available to test this call. Germline V CDR1 and CDR2: WSHSY, SAAADI. The CDR3 contains 15 residues.

The chain is built from TRBV9 and TRBJ1-3. Germline V CDR1 and CDR2: SGDLS, YYNGEE. This CDR3 has 17 amino acids. CDR3 residues: CASISHRIKPSGNTIYF.

The chain uses TRBV5-1 and TRBJ2-7; TCRdb designates TRBD1, a call that cannot be tested without DNA. Germline V CDR1 and CDR2: SGHRS, YFSETQ. The CDR3 contains 16 residues. The CDR3 loop reads CASSHATGRSSYEQYF.

This chain links TRBV11-2 with TRBJ2-5; TCRdb's D call of TRBD1 is untestable without DNA. The CDR3 has 17 residues. CDR1 is SGHAT, CDR2 FQNNGV, per germline. This CDR3 is CASSSRPGQGFGETQYF.

The chain is built from TRBV11-1 and TRBJ2-6; TCRdb proposes TRBD1, but this gene call is untestable without DNA. Looked up from germline, CDR1 is SGHAT and CDR2 is FQDESV (reference sequence). This CDR3 contains 18 residues. This chain's CDR3 is CASSFGAGGSSGANVLTF. The whole variable domain, filled in from reference TRBV11-1 and TRBJ2-6, reads EAEVAQSPRYKITEKSQAVAFWCDPISGHATLYWYRQILGQGPELLVQFQDESVVDDSQLPKDRFSAERLKGVDSTLKIQPAELGDSAMYLCASSFGAGGSSGANVLTFGAGSRLTVL.

J is TRBJ2-1 and V is TRBV20-1; the TRBD2 assignment by TCRdb is unverifiable without DNA. The length of the CDR3 is 14 residues. Per germline, CDR1 DFQATT and CDR2 SNEGSKA (reference sequence). CDR3 region: CSARTSGGASEQFF.

The chain recombines TRBV6-6 with TRBJ1-1. Per the germline V gene, CDR1 is MNHNY and CDR2 is SVGAGI (reference sequence). The CDR3 runs 11 residues. The CDR3 here is CASSYGREAFF.